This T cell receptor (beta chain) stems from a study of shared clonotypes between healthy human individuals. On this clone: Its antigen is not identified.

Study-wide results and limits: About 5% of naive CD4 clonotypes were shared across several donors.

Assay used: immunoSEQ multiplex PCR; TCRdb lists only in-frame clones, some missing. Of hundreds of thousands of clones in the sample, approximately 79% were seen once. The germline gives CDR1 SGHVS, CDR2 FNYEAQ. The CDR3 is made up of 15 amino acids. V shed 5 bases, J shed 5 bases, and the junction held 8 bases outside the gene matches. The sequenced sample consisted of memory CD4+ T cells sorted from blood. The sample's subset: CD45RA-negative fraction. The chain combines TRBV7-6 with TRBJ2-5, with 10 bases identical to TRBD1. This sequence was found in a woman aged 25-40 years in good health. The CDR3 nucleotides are TGTGCCAGCAGCCGTCGACAGGGGGCGCGGGAGACCCAGTACTTC. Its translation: CASSRRQGARETQYF.